The 2 T cell receptor beta chains in this list originate from one sample, sequenced in a study of technical replicates of blood from several donors. TCRdb keeps only in-frame clones here, not all; method: immunoSEQ multiplex PCR. The repertoire holds roughly 80,000 clones, with 70% to 90% as singletons. The sequenced material came from T cells isolated from PBMCs. The receptors derive from a human donor in good health.

The chain combines TRBV27 with TRBJ2-7; D perhaps matches TRBD2 (6 bases). The CDR3 extends over 13 amino acids. Trimming took off 5 bases at V and 3 bases at J, with 11 bases between the two ends. Per the germline V gene, CDR1 is MNHEY and CDR2 is SMNVEV (reference sequence). The CDR3 sequence: CASSNGLIYEQYF. The CDR3 DNA sequence: TGTGCCAGCAGTAACGGACTAATCTACGAGCAGTACTTC.

The rearrangement links TRBV2 to TRBJ1-1; no firm D call. The CDR3 loop spans 13 amino acids. Germline-derived CDR1 and CDR2 are SNHLY and FYNNEI. The V and J ends lost 8 bases and 3 bases respectively, with 13 bases between them. CDR3 nucleotide sequence: TGTGCCAGCTTATTTGATCGGGACACTGAAGCTTTCTTT. As protein: CASLFDRDTEAFF.